A selection of T cell receptor beta chains follows, all from one sample in a study of blood T cell repertoires in COVID-19. Measured with immunoSEQ multiplex PCR; TCRdb has only the in-frame clones, and not every one. The sample holds a few hundred thousand clones, about 90% seen once. The sample comprised peripheral blood. The origin of the receptors is a person aged 18 to 30 with COVID-19, enrolled during active disease. Each CDR3 is given with its conserved first and last residue. Each record gives: D gene, V gene, J gene, clone size, CDR3 DNA, CDR3 protein. A D gene is named only where the DNA matches it firmly. The size of a clone is reported for some rows only, either as once, few or many, or as a class for expanded clones.

>NA|TRBV15|TRBJ2-5|NA
TGTGCCACCAGCATGTATCCCTCAGCGGGCGGTGGGGAAGAGACCCAGTACTTC
CATSMYPSAGGGEETQYF
>NA|TRBV5-1|TRBJ2-7|NA
TGCGCCAGCAGCTACTACCGCACGGACAGCGAGCAGTACTTC
CASSYYRTDSEQYF
>NA|TRBV9|TRBJ1-3|NA
TGTGCCAGCAGCGTCGACTCGAGCTCTGGAAACACCATATATTTT
CASSVDSSSGNTIYF
>NA|TRBV2|TRBJ1-2|once
TGTGCCAGCAGCGAGAGGTCGCACTATGGCTACACCTTC
CASSERSHYGYTF
>TRBD2|TRBV5-1|TRBJ2-7|once
TGCGCCAGCAGGGGTAGGACTAGCGGGGGCGACGAGCAGTACTTC
CASRGRTSGGDEQYF
>NA|TRBV6-5|TRBJ2-7|NA
TGTGCCAGCAGACCAGGGCTGGGGAACGAGCAGTACTTC
CASRPGLGNEQYF
>TRBD2|TRBV5-5|TRBJ2-5|once
TGTGCCAGCAGCCCCGTTCCTGGGGCAGCGGGAGAAGAGACCCAGTACTTC
CASSPVPGAAGEETQYF
>NA|TRBV6-4|TRBJ2-6|NA
TGTGCCAGCAGTGAGACTGCTGGGGCCAACGTCCTGACTTTC
CASSETAGANVLTF
>NA|TRBV12-3/TRBV12-4|TRBJ1-1|NA
TGTGCCAGCCGGACAGATTGGAGCACTGAAGCTTTCTTT
CASRTDWSTEAFF
>NA|TRBV4-1|TRBJ1-1|NA
TGCGCCAGCAGCCAAGTCTTGACAGCAGCCTCCTTAAGGAACACTGAAGCTTTCTTT
CASSQVLTAASLRNTEAFF
>TRBD2|TRBV6-2/TRBV6-3|TRBJ2-7|NA
TGTGCCAGCAGTTACTCAACTAGCGGGAGTCGATACGAGCAGTACTTC
CASSYSTSGSRYEQYF
>TRBD2|TRBV9|TRBJ2-7|NA
TGTGCCAGCAGCATCTCGGGACTACCCTCCTACGAGCAGTACTTC
CASSISGLPSYEQYF
>TRBD2|TRBV25-1|TRBJ2-1|NA
TGTGCCAGCAAGAAACTAGCGGGGGATGAGCAGTTCTTC
CASKKLAGDEQFF
>TRBD2|TRBV5-6|TRBJ2-5|once
TGTGCCAGCAGCTTGCCTAGCGGGAGTCAAGAGACCCAGTACTTC
CASSLPSGSQETQYF
>TRBD2|TRBV4-2|TRBJ2-2|NA
TGTGCCAGCAGCCAAGATGCGGGAGGATTCACCGGGGAGCTGTTTTTT
CASSQDAGGFTGELFF
>NA|TRBV7-9|TRBJ2-3|NA
TGTGCCAGCACCGTGAGCTCCTCCCGGTTTACAGATACGCAGTATTTT
CASTVSSSRFTDTQYF
>TRBD1|TRBV29-1|TRBJ1-2|once
TGCAGCGTCTCGGACAGGGAAGTTGGTGGCTACACCTTC
CSVSDREVGGYTF
>NA|TRBV6-5|TRBJ1-2|NA
TGTGCCAGCAGTTACGGAGGTCGGGGCTACACCTTC
CASSYGGRGYTF
>NA|TRBV7-9|TRBJ2-7|NA
TGTGCCAGCAGTTTCGGGACAGCGGGTTCCTACGAGCAGTACTTC
CASSFGTAGSYEQYF
>NA|TRBV7-2|TRBJ2-5|few
TGTGCCAGCAGTTCGTCCACAGACCGGTACCAAGAGACCCAGTACTTC
CASSSSTDRYQETQYF
>TRBD1|TRBV29-1|TRBJ2-7|NA
TGCAGCGCTACGACAGGGGCCATTTACGAGCAGTACTTC
CSATTGAIYEQYF
>NA|TRBV6-5|TRBJ2-5|NA
TGTGCCAGCACCTGGTCGAGCGCGCAAGAGACCCAGTACTTC
CASTWSSAQETQYF
>NA|TRBV12-3/TRBV12-4|TRBJ2-7|NA
TGTGCCAGCAGTCCGGGACACCCCTACGAGCAGTACTTC
CASSPGHPYEQYF
>TRBD2|TRBV3-1/TRBV3-2|TRBJ2-2|NA
TGTGCCAGCAGCCGTGGACTAGCGAGAACCCTAGGGGGGGAGCTGTTTTTT
CASSRGLARTLGGELFF
>TRBD1|TRBV5-1|TRBJ2-6|once
TGCGCCAGCAGCTCCGTACAGGGGGCGCCTGGGGCCAACGTCCTGACTTTC
CASSSVQGAPGANVLTF
>NA|TRBV9|TRBJ1-4|NA
TGTGCCAGCAGCCGACAGGCCGGGGAAAAACTGTTTTTT
CASSRQAGEKLFF
>NA|TRBV28|TRBJ1-3|NA
TGTGCCAGCCTTTCGTTGGGGCTTGGAAACACCATATATTTT
CASLSLGLGNTIYF
>TRBD1|TRBV4-1|TRBJ2-1|NA
TGCGCCAGCAGTCATGGACAGGGGGCCGACAATGAGCAGTTCTTC
CASSHGQGADNEQFF
>TRBD1|TRBV5-8|TRBJ1-5|NA
TGTGCCAGCAGCTTGGGACAGGGGGCGCAGAGTCAGCCCCAGCATTTT
CASSLGQGAQSQPQHF
>TRBD1|TRBV6-5|TRBJ1-6|NA
TGTGCCAGCAGTACCGTGGAGGGGGCCGGGTCACCCCTCCACTTT
CASSTVEGAGSPLHF
>NA|TRBV18|TRBJ2-2|NA
TGTGCCAGCTCACCACAGCTGGGAGGAGGCGGGGAGCTGTTTTTT
CASSPQLGGGGELFF
>TRBD2|TRBV4-2|TRBJ2-5|NA
TGTGCCAGCAGCCAAGATTGGGAGGGTGGGCGAGAGACCCAGTACTTC
CASSQDWEGGRETQYF
>TRBD1|TRBV5-6|TRBJ2-3|NA
TGTGCCAGCAGCTCCGGACAGGGGGTTACAGATACGCAGTATTTT
CASSSGQGVTDTQYF
>NA|TRBV27|TRBJ2-7|once
TGTGCCAGCAGGTCGACAAGAGCCGTGGGGGCAGGTCGCCCCTACGAGCAGTACTTC
CASRSTRAVGAGRPYEQYF
>TRBD2|TRBV13|TRBJ2-3|NA
TGTGCCAGCAGCTTAGTTGGGCTAGCGGGAGGGACGGGCACAGATACGCAGTATTTT
CASSLVGLAGGTGTDTQYF
>TRBD2|TRBV27|TRBJ2-1|NA
TGTGCCAGCTTGAGTCTTAGCGGGAGTGATGAGCAGTTCTTC
CASLSLSGSDEQFF
>TRBD1|TRBV30|TRBJ1-3|NA
TGTGCCTGGACCATGGACAGGGTTAGGAACACCATATATTTT
CAWTMDRVRNTIYF
>NA|TRBV4-1|TRBJ2-2|NA
TGCGCCAGCAGCCCGCACGGGGCGGGGACCGGGGAGCTGTTTTTT
CASSPHGAGTGELFF
>TRBD1|TRBV4-2|TRBJ1-2|NA
TGTGCCAGCAGCCAAGATTTCACCGGGACAGGAAGGGGCGGGTACTATGGCTACACCTTC
CASSQDFTGTGRGGYYGYTF
>NA|TRBV7-2|TRBJ2-5|NA
TGTGCCAGCAGCTTTAAGGGGTTCCAAGAGACCCAGTACTTC
CASSFKGFQETQYF
>NA|TRBV19|TRBJ2-2|NA
TGTGCCGCACGTGAAAGCGGAACGAACACCGGGGAGCTGTTTTTT
CAARESGTNTGELFF
>TRBD2|TRBV6-1|TRBJ2-3|NA
TGTGCCAGCAGTGTACTAGCGCCGAGCACAGATACGCAGTATTTT
CASSVLAPSTDTQYF
>NA|TRBV6-5|TRBJ1-1|NA
TGTGCCAGCAGTTACGGCGCAGGAGGCCCTGAAGCTTTCTTT
CASSYGAGGPEAFF
>NA|TRBV9|TRBJ1-1|NA
TGTGCCAGCAGCGCCGGCGGGGGTAACACTGAAGCTTTCTTT
CASSAGGGNTEAFF